The source of this T cell receptor (beta chain) is a study of Graves' ophthalmopathy and Graves' hyperthyroidism. Study summary: At the time of initial diagnosis and before any treatment, peripheral blood was collected.

This clonotype was detected many times. Researchers took RNA transcripts and amplified TCR beta CDR3 regions from them. In the first round, RT-PCR was carried out with HTBI primers, and a multiplex PCR formed the second round. TCRdb re-analysed the multiplex PCR reads in MiXCR, keeping a single row per CDR3 protein. The table has some 200,000 distinct CDR3 sequences, less than 30% seen once; the top ten hold 9.1%. The clonotype was recovered from a man between 45 and 60 years old with Graves' ophthalmopathy. The sequencing sample was made of peripheral blood.

The CDR3 reads CASSFPKEQGGDAFF. In DNA, the CDR3 is TGTGCCAGCAGCTTCCCTAAGGAACAGGGGGGAGATGCTTTCTTT. This chain uses TRBV28 with TRBJ1-1, with TRBD1 identical over 8 bases. Losses at the gene ends were 6 bases for V and 11 bases for J; bases not matched to a gene: 17. The CDR3 runs 15 residues. Germline CDR1 reads MDHEN; CDR2 reads SYDVKM.